These 8 T cell receptor beta chains originate from one sample sequenced in a study of blood T cell repertoires in COVID-19. Clones were sequenced by immunoSEQ multiplex PCR, and TCRdb holds only the in-frame ones, with some missing. Of tens of thousands of clones in the sample, around 85% were seen once. The sequencing input was peripheral blood. Source of these receptors: a woman aged 55-75 years with acute or convalescent COVID-19.

The chain carries TRBV18 and TRBJ2-5; the match to TRBD2 covers 8 bases. Germline loops: CDR1 KGHSH, CDR2 LQKENI. The CDR3 contains 16 residues. V was clipped by 2 bases and J by 2 bases; unmatched bases: 7. The CDR3 sequence is CASSPAAGVTQETQYF. In DNA form, the CDR3 reads TGTGCCAGCTCACCAGCAGCGGGGGTAACTCAAGAGACCCAGTACTTC.

This chain joins TRBV5-4 and TRBJ1-1; D unclear. The germline CDR1 and CDR2 sequences are SGHNT and YYREEE (reference sequence). CDR3 length: 13 amino acids. V lost 0 bases and J 8 bases, leaving 11 bases between the germline ends. CDR3 region: CASSLAMAGEAFF. The DNA of the CDR3 is TGTGCCAGCAGCTTGGCCATGGCCGGGGAAGCTTTCTTT.

This chain links TRBV30 with TRBJ1-2; TRBD1 matches at 12 bases. CDR3 length: 17 residues. With 5 bases clipped from V and 2 bases from J, the junction kept 12 bases outside the gene matches. Germline CDR1 is GTSNPN and CDR2 is SVGIG (reference sequence). CDR3 nucleotide sequence: TGTGCCTGGTTACTCTTCGGGACAGGGGGCGCAAACTATGGCTACACCTTC. It encodes CAWLLFGTGGANYGYTF. The variable domain in full, with the rest retrieved from reference TRBV30 and TRBJ1-2, is SQTIHQWPATLVQPVGSPLSLECTVEGTSNPNLYWYRQAAGRGLQLLFYSVGIGQISSEVPQNLSASRPQDRQFILSSKKLLLSDSGFYLCAWLLFGTGGANYGYTFGSGTRLTVV.

The V and J genes are TRBV2 and TRBJ1-2; D is perhaps TRBD1 (5 bases). Germline V gives CDR1 SNHLY, CDR2 FYNNEI. This CDR3 comprises 15 residues. V was pared by 4 bases and J by 2 bases, with 14 bases between. DNA of the CDR3: TGTGCCAGCAGTGTTGGGGGGATGGGAAACTATGGCTACACCTTC. It encodes CASSVGGMGNYGYTF.

The DNA for the CDR3 is TGTGCCAGCAGCGACCCCTTCGGGGGGCTGGGGGAGACCCAGTACTTC. It yields the protein CASSDPFGGLGETQYF. The chain recombines TRBV5-6 with TRBJ2-5, with D possibly being TRBD2 (7 bases). The V and J ends lost 4 bases and 5 bases respectively, with 21 bases between them. This CDR3 has 16 residues. Per germline, CDR1 SGHDT and CDR2 YYEEEE.

The gene calls are TRBV28 and TRBJ1-2; 7 bases map to TRBD1. Germline CDR1 and CDR2: MDHEN and SYDVKM. The V segment lost 6 bases and the J segment 3 bases; nucleotides outside the gene matches: 7. This CDR3 comprises 14 residues. CDR3 coding DNA: TGTGCCAGCAGGCGAGGGACAGCCTACTATGGCTACACCTTC. It specifies CASRRGTAYYGYTF.

With regard to this clone: Other DNA sequences in this sample translate to the same CDR3. This sequence joins TRBV5-1 and TRBJ2-5; 7 positions agree with TRBD2. This CDR3 region has 14 residues. The V gene end was trimmed by 0 bases and the J gene end by 2 bases; junction bases not matched to a gene: 1. Looked up from germline, CDR1 is SGHRS and CDR2 is YFSETQ. In DNA, the CDR3 is TGCGCCAGCAGCTTGGTCGGGGGGCAAGAGACCCAGTACTTC. It codes for CASSLVGGQETQYF.

J is TRBJ2-7 and V is TRBV12-3 or TRBV12-4; D call uncertain. Trimming left V 4 bases short and J 7 bases short, with 11 bases between. This CDR3 has 12 residues. The CDR3 sequence: CASSYEVGEQYF. CDR3 DNA: TGTGCCAGCAGTTATGAGGTTGGGGAGCAGTACTTC.